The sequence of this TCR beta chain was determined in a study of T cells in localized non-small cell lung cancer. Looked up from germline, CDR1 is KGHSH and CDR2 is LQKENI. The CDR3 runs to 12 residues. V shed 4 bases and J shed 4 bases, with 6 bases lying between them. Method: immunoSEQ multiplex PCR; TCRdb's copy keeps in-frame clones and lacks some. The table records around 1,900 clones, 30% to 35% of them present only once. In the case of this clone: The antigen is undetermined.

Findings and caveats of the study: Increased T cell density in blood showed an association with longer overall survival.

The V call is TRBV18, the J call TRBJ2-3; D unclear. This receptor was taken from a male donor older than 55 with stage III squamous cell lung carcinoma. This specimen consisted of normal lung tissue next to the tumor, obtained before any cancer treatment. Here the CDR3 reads CASSRGSDTQYF. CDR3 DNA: TGTGCCAGCTCACGGGGTTCAGATACGCAGTATTTT.